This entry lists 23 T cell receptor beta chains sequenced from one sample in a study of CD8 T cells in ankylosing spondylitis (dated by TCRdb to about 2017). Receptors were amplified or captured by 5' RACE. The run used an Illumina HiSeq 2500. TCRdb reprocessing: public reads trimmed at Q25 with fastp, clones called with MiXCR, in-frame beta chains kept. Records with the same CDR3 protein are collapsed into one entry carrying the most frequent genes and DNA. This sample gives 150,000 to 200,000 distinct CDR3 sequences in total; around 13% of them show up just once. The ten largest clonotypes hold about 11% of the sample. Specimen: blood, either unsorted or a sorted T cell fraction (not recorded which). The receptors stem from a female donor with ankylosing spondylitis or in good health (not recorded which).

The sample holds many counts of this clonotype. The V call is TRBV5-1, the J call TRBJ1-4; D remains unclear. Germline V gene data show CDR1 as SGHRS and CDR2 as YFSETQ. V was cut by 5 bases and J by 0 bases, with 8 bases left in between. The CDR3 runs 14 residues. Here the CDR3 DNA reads TGCGCCAGCAGGCCGGTTGCAACTAATGAAAAACTGTTTTTT. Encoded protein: CASRPVATNEKLFF.

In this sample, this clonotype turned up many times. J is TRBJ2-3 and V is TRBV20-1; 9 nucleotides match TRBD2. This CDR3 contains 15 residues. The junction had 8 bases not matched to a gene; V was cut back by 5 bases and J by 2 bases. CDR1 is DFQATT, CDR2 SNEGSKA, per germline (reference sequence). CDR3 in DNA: TGCAGTGCTCGCCCGCTAGCGGGGACCACAGATACGCAGTATTTT. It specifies CSARPLAGTTDTQYF.

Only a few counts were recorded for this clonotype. CDR3 in amino acids: CASSFLVDTQYF. The CDR3 coding sequence is TGTGCCAGCAGCTTCCTCGTAGATACGCAGTATTTT. The V gene is TRBV7-2, the J gene TRBJ2-3; D call uncertain. The length of the CDR3 is 12 residues. The germline V gene has CDR1 SGHTA and CDR2 FQGNSA. The V end lost 3 bases, the J end lost 5 bases, and 6 bases lay between the germline ends. The complete variable domain, with remaining parts taken from reference TRBV7-2 and TRBJ2-3, reads GAGVSQSPSNKVTEKGKDVELRCDPISGHTALYWYRQSLGQGLEFLIYFQGNSAPDKSGLPSDRFSAERTGGSVSTLTIQRTQQEDSAVYLCASSFLVDTQYFGPGTRLTVL.

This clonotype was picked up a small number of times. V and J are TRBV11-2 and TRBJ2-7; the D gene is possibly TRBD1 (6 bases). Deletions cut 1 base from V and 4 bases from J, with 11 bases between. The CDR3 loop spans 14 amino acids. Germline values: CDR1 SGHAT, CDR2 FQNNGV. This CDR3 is CASSLVGTNYEQYF. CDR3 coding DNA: TGTGCCAGCAGCTTAGTCGGGACAAATTACGAGCAGTACTTC. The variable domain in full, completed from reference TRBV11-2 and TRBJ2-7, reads EAGVAQSPRYKIIEKRQSVAFWCNPISGHATLYWYQQILGQGPKLLIQFQNNGVVDDSQLPKDRFSAERLKGVDSTLKIQPAKLEDSAVYLCASSLVGTNYEQYFGPGTRLTVT.

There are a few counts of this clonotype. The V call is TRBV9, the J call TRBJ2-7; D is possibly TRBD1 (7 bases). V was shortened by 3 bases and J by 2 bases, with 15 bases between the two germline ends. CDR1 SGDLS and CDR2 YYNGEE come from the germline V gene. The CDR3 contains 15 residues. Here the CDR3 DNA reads TGTGCCAGCAGCGCCGGAGCAGGGGGGACCTACGAGCAGTACTTC. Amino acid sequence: CASSAGAGGTYEQYF.

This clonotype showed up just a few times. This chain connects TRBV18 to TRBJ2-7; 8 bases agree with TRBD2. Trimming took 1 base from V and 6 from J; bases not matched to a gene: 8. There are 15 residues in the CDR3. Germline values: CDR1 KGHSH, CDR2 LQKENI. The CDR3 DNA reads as TGTGCCAGCTCACCACAAGGGACTAGGCTCGGCGAGCAGTACTTC. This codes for CASSPQGTRLGEQYF.

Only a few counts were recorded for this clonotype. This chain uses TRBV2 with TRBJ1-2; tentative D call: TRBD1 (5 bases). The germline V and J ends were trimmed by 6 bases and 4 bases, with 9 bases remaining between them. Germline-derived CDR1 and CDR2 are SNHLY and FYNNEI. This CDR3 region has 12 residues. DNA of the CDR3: TGTGCCAGCAGCGGGACTGCCTATGGCTACACCTTC. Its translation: CASSGTAYGYTF.

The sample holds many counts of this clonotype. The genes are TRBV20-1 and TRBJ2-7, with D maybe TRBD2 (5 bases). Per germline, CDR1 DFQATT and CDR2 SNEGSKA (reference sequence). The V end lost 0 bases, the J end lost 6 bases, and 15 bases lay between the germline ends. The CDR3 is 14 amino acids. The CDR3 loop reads CSARDPVLASEQYF. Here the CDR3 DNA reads TGCAGTGCTAGAGATCCTGTCCTAGCATCCGAGCAGTACTTC.

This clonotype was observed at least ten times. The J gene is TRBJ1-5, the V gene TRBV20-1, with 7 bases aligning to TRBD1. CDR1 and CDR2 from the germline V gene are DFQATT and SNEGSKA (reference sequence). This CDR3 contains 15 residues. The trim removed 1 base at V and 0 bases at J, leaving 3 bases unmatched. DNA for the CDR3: TGCAGTGCTAGAGGGGGACAGTTTAGCAATCAGCCCCAGCATTTT. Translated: CSARGGQFSNQPQHF.

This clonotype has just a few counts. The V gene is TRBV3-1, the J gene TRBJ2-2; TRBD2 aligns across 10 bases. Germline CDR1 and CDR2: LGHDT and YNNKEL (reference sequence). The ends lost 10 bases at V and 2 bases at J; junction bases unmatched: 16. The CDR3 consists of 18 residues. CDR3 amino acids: CAISAPVRTSGNTGELFF. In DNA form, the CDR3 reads TGTGCCATCAGTGCCCCCGTCCGGACTAGCGGTAACACCGGGGAGCTGTTTTTT. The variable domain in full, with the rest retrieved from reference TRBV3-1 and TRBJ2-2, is DTAVSQTPKYLVTQMGNDKSIKCEQNLGHDTMYWYKQDSKKFLKIMFSYNNKELIINETVPNRFSPKSPDKAHLNLHINSLELGDSAVYFCAISAPVRTSGNTGELFFGEGSRLTVL.

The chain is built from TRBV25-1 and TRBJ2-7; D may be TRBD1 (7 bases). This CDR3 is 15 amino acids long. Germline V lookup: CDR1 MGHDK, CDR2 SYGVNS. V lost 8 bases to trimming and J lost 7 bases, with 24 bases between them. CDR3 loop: CASGGGGGLTREQYF. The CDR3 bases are TGTGCCAGCGGAGGGGGCGGCGGGCTAACGAGGGAGCAGTACTTC.

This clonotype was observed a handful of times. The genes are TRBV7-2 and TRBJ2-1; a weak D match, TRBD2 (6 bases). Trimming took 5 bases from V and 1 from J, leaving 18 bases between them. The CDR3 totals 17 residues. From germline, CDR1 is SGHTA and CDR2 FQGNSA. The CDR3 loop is CASSVGPASESYNEQFF. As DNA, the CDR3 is TGTGCCAGCAGCGTCGGCCCGGCTAGCGAGTCCTACAATGAGCAGTTCTTC.

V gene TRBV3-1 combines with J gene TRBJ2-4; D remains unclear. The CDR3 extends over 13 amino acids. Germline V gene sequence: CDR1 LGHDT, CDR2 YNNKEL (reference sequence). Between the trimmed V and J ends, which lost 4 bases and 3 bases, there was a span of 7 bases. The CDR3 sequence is CASSPQGKNIQYF. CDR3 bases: TGTGCCAGCAGCCCCCAAGGCAAAAACATTCAGTACTTC.

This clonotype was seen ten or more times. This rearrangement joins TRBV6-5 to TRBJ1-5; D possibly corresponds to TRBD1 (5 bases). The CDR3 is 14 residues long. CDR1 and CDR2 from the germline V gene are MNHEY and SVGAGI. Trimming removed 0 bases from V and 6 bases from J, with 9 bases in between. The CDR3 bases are TGTGCCAGCAGTTACTCCGTCGGGGGTCAGCCCCAGCATTTT. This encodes CASSYSVGGQPQHF.

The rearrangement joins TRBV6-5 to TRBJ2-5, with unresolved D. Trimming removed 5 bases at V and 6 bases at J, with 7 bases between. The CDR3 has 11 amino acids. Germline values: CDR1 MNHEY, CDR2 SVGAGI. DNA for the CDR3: TGTGCCAGCAGTACCCAGCAGACCCAGTACTTC. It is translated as CASSTQQTQYF.

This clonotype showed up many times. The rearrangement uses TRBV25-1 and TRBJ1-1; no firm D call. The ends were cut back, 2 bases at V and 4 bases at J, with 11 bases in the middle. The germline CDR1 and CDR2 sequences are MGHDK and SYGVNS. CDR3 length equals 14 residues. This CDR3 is CASSEPTRGTEAFF. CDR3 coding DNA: TGTGCCAGCAGTGAACCCACGCGCGGCACTGAAGCTTTCTTT.

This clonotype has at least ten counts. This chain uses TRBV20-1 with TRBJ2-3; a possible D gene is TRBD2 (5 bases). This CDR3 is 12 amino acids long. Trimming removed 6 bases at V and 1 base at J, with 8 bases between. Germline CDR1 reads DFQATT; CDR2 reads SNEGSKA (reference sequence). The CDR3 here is CSAPAGTDTQYF. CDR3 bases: TGCAGTGCACCAGCGGGCACAGATACGCAGTATTTT.

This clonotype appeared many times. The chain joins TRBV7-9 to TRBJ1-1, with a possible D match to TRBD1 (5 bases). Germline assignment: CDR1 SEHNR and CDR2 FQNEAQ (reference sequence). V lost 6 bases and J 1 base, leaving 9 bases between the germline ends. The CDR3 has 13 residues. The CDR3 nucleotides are TGTGCCAGCAGTCGGGGCTCGAACACTGAAGCTTTCTTT. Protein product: CASSRGSNTEAFF.

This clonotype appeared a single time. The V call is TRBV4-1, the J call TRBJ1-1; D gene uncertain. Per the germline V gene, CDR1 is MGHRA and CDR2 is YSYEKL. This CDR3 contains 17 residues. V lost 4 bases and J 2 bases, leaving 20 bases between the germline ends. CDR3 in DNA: TGCGCCAGCAGCCGACCGCTCGCCGGAGGAGGAAACACTGAAGCTTTCTTT. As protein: CASSRPLAGGGNTEAFF.

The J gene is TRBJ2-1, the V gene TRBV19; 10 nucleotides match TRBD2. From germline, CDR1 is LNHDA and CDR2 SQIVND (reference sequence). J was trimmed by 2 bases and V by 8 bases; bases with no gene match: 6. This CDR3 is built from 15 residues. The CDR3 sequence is CASVRAGGPYNEQFF. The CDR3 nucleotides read TGTGCCAGTGTTCGAGCGGGAGGGCCCTACAATGAGCAGTTCTTC.

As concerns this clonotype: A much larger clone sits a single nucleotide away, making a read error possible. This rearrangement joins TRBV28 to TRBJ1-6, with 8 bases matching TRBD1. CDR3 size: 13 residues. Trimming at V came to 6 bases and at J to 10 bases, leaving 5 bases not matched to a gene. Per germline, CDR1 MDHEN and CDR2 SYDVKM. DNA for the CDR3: TGTGCCAGCAGCCCACAGGGGGAATCACCCCTCCACTTT. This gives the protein CASSPQGESPLHF.

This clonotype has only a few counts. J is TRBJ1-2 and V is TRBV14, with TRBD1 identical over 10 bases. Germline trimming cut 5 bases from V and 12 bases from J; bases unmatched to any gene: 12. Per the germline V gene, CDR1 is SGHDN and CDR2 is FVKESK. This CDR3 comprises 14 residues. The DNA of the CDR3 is TGTGCCAGCAGCGCGGGACAGGGGTTTGGCGGCCACACCTTC. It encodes CASSAGQGFGGHTF.

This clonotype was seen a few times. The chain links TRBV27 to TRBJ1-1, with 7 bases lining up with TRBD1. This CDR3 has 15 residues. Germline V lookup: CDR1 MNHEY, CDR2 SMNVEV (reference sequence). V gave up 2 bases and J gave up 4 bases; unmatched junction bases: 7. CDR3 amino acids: CASSLRGPWVTEAFF. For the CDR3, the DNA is TGTGCCAGCAGTTTAAGGGGGCCCTGGGTCACTGAAGCTTTCTTT.